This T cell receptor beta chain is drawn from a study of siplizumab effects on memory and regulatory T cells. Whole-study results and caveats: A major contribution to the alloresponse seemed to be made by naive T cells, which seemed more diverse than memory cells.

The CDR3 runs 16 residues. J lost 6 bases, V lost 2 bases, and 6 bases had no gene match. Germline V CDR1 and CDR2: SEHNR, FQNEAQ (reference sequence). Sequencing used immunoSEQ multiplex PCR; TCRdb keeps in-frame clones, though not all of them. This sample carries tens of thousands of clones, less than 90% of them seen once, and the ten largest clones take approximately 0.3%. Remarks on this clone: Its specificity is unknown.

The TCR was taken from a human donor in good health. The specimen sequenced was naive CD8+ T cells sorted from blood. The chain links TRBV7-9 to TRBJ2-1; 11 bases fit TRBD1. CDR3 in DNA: TGTGCCAGCAGCTTATCCGGGACAGGGGGAATCAATGAGCAGTTCTTC. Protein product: CASSLSGTGGINEQFF.